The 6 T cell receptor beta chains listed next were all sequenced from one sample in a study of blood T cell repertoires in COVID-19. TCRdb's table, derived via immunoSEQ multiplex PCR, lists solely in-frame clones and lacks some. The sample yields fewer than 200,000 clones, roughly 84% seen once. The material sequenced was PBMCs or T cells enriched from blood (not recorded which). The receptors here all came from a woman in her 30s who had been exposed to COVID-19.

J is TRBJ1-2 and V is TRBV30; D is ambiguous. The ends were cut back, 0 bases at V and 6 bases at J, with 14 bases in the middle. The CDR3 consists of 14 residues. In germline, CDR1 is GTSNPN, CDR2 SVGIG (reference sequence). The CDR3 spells CAWSVHSGGNGYTF. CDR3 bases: TGTGCCTGGAGTGTACACTCGGGAGGGAATGGCTACACCTTC.

The CDR3 DNA reads as TGTGCCAGCAGCTTAGTAGGGTCTAGCGGAGAAGAGACCCAGTACTTC. Amino acid sequence: CASSLVGSSGEETQYF. The chain joins TRBV11-2 to TRBJ2-5; the match to TRBD2 covers 7 bases. Germline assignment: CDR1 SGHAT and CDR2 FQNNGV. Unmatched junction bases numbered 8, after V lost 1 base and J lost 3 bases. This CDR3 has 16 amino acids. Complete variable domain (other parts from reference TRBV11-2 and TRBJ2-5): EAGVAQSPRYKIIEKRQSVAFWCNPISGHATLYWYQQILGQGPKLLIQFQNNGVVDDSQLPKDRFSAERLKGVDSTLKIQPAKLEDSAVYLCASSLVGSSGEETQYFGPGTRLLVL.

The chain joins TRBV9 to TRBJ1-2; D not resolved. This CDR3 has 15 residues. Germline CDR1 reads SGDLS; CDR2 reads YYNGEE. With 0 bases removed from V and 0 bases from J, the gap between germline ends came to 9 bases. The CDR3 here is CASSVEEVANYGYTF. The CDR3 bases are TGTGCCAGCAGCGTAGAAGAGGTAGCTAACTATGGCTACACCTTC.

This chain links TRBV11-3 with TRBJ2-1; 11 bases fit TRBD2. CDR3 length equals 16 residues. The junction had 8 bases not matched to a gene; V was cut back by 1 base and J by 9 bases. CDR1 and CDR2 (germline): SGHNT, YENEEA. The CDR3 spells CASSLALSGGAGEQFF. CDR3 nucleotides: TGTGCCAGCAGCTTAGCCCTTAGCGGGGGGGCGGGTGAGCAGTTCTTC.

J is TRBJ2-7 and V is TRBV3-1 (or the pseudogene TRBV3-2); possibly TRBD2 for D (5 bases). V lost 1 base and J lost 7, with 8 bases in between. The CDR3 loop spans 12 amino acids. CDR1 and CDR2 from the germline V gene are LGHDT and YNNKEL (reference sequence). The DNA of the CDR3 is TGTGCCAGCAGCCAAGCAGGAGGTGAGCAGTACTTC. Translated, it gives CASSQAGGEQYF.

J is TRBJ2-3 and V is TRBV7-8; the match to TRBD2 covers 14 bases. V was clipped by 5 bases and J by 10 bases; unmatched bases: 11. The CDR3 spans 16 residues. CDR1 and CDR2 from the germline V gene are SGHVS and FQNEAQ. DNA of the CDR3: TGTGCCAGCAGCCCGGGGGGACTAGCGGGGGTCAGGTCGCAGTATTTT. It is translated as CASSPGGLAGVRSQYF.